The 5 T cell receptor beta chains reported below all come from one sample, sequenced in a study of blood T cell repertoires in COVID-19. Clones were sequenced by immunoSEQ multiplex PCR, and TCRdb holds only the in-frame ones, with some missing. The data contain roughly 6,800 clones, about 88% of them singletons. The sequenced sample was peripheral blood. All receptors derive from a human donor in a cohort sampled during active COVID-19.

The chain carries TRBV7-6 and TRBJ2-5, with TRBD2 as a possible D gene (6 bases). CDR3 length: 15 residues. CDR1 is SGHVS, CDR2 FNYEAQ, per germline. The germline V and J ends were trimmed by 2 bases and 4 bases, with 14 bases remaining between them. The CDR3 is CASSLYIGGGETQYF. The CDR3 region has the DNA TGTGCCAGCAGCTTATACATTGGGGGAGGAGAGACCCAGTACTTC.

The DNA of the CDR3 is TGCGCCAGCAGGTCCGGGACTAGCGGGAGTAACGAGCAGTACTTC. Translation gives CASRSGTSGSNEQYF. V is TRBV10-2 and J is TRBJ2-7, with TRBD2 matching over 14 bases. The V and J ends lost 6 bases and 5 bases, in that order; junction bases with no gene match: 6. This CDR3 is 15 amino acids long. Germline V gives CDR1 WSHSY, CDR2 SAAADI.

This chain links TRBV9 with TRBJ2-7; no firm D call. Germline assignment: CDR1 SGDLS and CDR2 YYNGEE. V was shortened by 0 bases and J by 0 bases, with 7 bases between the two germline ends. The CDR3 extends over 14 amino acids. CDR3 protein: CASSVDPSSYEQYF. CDR3 nucleotides: TGTGCCAGCAGCGTAGATCCCAGCTCCTACGAGCAGTACTTC.

The chain is built from TRBV18 and TRBJ2-1; perhaps TRBD2 as D (5 bases). Germline V CDR1 and CDR2: KGHSH, LQKENI. V was pared by 6 bases and J by 4 bases, with 16 bases between. The CDR3 covers 15 residues. The CDR3 sequence is CASSNWGSGYNEQFF. CDR3 sequence (DNA): TGTGCCAGCTCCAACTGGGGAAGCGGATACAATGAGCAGTTCTTC.

This chain uses TRBV5-1 with TRBJ1-2; TRBD1 matches 8 bases. The CDR3 loop spans 16 amino acids. V lost 0 bases and J lost 4; bases outside the gene matches: 8. From germline, CDR1 is SGHRS and CDR2 YFSETQ. In DNA form, the CDR3 reads TGCGCCAGCAGCTTGGTCGCGGGACAGGCGATCTATGGCTACACCTTC. This codes for CASSLVAGQAIYGYTF.